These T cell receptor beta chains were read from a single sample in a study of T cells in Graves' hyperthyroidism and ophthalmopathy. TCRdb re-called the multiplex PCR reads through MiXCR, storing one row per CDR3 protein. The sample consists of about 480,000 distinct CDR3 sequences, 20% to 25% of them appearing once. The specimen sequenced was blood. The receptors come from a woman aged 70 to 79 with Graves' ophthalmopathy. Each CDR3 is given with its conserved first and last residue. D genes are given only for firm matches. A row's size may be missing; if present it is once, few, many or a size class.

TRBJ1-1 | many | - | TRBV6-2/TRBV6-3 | TGTGCCAGCAGTTACGCGGCACGCGATACCCGGGCTACCATGAACACTGAAGCTTTCTTT | CASSYAARDTRATMNTEAFF
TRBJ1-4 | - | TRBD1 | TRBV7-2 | TGTGCCAGCACCAAAACAGGGGAGAATGAAAAACTGTTTTTT | CASTKTGENEKLFF
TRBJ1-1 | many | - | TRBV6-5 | TGTGCCAGCAGTTACTCGATGGCAGGGGTCGGAGAAGCTTTCTTT | CASSYSMAGVGEAFF
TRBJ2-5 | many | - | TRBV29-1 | TGCCTAACCGGAGGGAAAGGGGAGACCCAGTACTTC | CLTGGKGETQYF
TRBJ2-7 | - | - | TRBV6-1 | TGTGCCAGCAGTGAAATAGGGAGCTACGAGCAGTACTTC | CASSEIGSYEQYF
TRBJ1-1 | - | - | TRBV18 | TGTGCCAGCTCACCGGGGGGAACCTCTGAAGCTTTCTTT | CASSPGGTSEAFF
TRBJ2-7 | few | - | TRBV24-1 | TGTGCCACCAGTGACCTGGACTTCTACGAGCAGTACTTC | CATSDLDFYEQYF
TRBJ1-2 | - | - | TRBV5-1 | TGCGCCAGCAGCTTCGGAGAGGTTGGCTATGGCTACACCTTC | CASSFGEVGYGYTF
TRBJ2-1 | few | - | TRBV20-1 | TGCAGTGCTAGGGTCCCCCCCTTTAGGATCTACAATGAGCAGTTCTTC | CSARVPPFRIYNEQFF
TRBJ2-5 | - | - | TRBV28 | TGTGCCAGCAGTTTAGGTACCGGAGATCAGTACTTC | CASSLGTGDQYF
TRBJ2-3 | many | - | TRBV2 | TGTGCCAGCAGTGAAGCACAGGTTCGGCCCACAGATACGCAGTATTTT | CASSEAQVRPTDTQYF
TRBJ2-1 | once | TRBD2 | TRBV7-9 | TGTGCCAGCAGCTTAGTTCTAGCGGGATACGACAATGAGCAGTTCTTC | CASSLVLAGYDNEQFF
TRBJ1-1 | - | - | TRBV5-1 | TGCGCCAGCAAGGAGGACAGGAACACTGAAGCTTTCTTT | CASKEDRNTEAFF
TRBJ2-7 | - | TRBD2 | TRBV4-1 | TGCGCCAGCAGCCAATTACTAGCGGGAGGGCCCTACGAGCAGTACTTC | CASSQLLAGGPYEQYF
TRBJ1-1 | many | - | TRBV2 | TGTGCCAGCAACGGGGACTTGAACACTGAAGCTTTCTTT | CASNGDLNTEAFF
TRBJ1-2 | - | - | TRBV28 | TGTGCCAGCAGGACTTCAGGGGAGTGGGGCTATGGCTACACCTTC | CASRTSGEWGYGYTF
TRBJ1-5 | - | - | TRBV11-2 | TGTGCCAGCAGGTTCACCAGGCCGAGCAATCAGCCCCAGCATTTT | CASRFTRPSNQPQHF